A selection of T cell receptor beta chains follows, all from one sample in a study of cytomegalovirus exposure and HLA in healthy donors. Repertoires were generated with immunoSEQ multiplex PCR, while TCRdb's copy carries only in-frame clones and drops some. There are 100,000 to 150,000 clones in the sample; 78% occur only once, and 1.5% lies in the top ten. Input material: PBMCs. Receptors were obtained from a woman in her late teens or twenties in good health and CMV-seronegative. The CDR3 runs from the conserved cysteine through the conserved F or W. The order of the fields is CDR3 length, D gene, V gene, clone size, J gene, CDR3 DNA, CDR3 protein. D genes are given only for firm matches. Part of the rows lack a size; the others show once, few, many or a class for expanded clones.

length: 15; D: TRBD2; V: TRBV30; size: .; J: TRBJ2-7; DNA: TGTGCCTGGAACACCGGGACTACGCTTCAGTACGAGCAGTACTTC; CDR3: CAWNTGTTLQYEQYF
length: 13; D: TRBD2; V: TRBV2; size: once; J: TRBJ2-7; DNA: TGTGCCAGAAGTGGACTAGCGCACTACGAGCAGTACTTC; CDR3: CARSGLAHYEQYF
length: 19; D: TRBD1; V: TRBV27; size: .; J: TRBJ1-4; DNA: TGTGCCAGCAGTTTAATTTACGGGGACAGGGGGCAGATCTGGGAAAAACTGTTTTTT; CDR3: CASSLIYGDRGQIWEKLFF
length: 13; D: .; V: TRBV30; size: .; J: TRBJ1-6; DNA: TGTGCCTGGAGTGCCCGACAGACGTCACCCCTCCACTTT; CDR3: CAWSARQTSPLHF
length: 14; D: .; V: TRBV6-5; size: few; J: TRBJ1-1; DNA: TGTGCCAGCAGCACGGACAGTTGGAACACTGAAGCTTTCTTT; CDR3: CASSTDSWNTEAFF
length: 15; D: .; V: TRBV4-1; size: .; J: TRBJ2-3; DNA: TGCGCCAGCAGCCAAGATCGAGGGAGTGGAGATACGCAGTATTTT; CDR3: CASSQDRGSGDTQYF
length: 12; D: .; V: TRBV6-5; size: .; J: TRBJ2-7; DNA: TGTGCCAGCAGTCAGGGCAAGGGCGAGCAGTACTTC; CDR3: CASSQGKGEQYF
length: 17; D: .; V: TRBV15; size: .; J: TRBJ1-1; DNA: TGTGCCACCAGCAGACCCTTATCCCCCACGGGGAAGACTGAAGCTTTCTTT; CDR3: CATSRPLSPTGKTEAFF
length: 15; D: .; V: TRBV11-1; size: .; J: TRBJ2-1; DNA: TGTGCCAGCAGCTTAGGTAGCGCCAACTACAATGAGCAGTTCTTC; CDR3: CASSLGSANYNEQFF
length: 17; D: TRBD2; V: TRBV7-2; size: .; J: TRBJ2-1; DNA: TGTGCCAGCAGCTTAGTGGGCCTAGCGGGATCTCTGGATGAGCAGTTCTTC; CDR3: CASSLVGLAGSLDEQFF
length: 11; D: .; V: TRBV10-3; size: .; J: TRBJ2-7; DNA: TGTGCCATCAGGGGGGGCTACGAGCAGTACTTC; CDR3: CAIRGGYEQYF
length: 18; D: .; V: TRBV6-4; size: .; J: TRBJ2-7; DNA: TGTGCCAGCAGTGACTCGATTTCCGCCCGGGCGGGAAACCACGAGCAGTACTTC; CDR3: CASSDSISARAGNHEQYF
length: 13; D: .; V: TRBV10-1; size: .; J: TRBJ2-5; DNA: TGCGCCACACAGCGGGTGAGGGAAGAGACCCAGTACTTC; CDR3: CATQRVREETQYF
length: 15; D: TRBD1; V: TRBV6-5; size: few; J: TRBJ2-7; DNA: TGTGCCAGCAGTTACTCAGGGACAGGGGGCTACGAGCAGTACTTC; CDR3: CASSYSGTGGYEQYF
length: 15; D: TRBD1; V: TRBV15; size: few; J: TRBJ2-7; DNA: TGTGCCACCAGCAGAAGTACAGGGGGCGGGCTCGAGCAGTACTTC; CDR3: CATSRSTGGGLEQYF
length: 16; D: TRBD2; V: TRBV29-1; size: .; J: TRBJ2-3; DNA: TGCAGCGTTGATCTCCGGAGCGGGAGGGCCCGAGATACGCAGTATTTT; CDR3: CSVDLRSGRARDTQYF
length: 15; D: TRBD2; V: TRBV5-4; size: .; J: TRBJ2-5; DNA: TGTGCCAGCAGCTCCGGACTAGCGGGAAAAGAGACCCAGTACTTC; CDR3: CASSSGLAGKETQYF
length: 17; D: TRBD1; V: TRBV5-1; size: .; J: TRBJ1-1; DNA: TGCGCCAGCAGCCTAGGGACAGGGGGCTTTATGAACACTGAAGCTTTCTTT; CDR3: CASSLGTGGFMNTEAFF
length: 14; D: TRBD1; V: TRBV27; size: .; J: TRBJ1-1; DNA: TGTGCCAGCGCCAAGGGACAGGGCCGTCCTGAAGCTTTCTTT; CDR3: CASAKGQGRPEAFF
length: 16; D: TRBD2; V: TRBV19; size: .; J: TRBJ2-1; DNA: TGTGCCAGTAGTGAGACGGGACTAGGTTCCTACAATGAGCAGTTCTTC; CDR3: CASSETGLGSYNEQFF
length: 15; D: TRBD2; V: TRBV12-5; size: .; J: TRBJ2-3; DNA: TGTGCTAGTGGGGGAGGAGCGGGGAGCACAGATACGCAGTATTTT; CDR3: CASGGGAGSTDTQYF
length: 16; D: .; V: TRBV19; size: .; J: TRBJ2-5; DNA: TGTGCCAGTAGTATAGGGCAGTCGGAGATCCAAGAGACCCAGTACTTC; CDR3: CASSIGQSEIQETQYF
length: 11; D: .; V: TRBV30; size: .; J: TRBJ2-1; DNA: TGTGCCTGGAGTGTACGAGGTGAGCAGTTCTTC; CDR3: CAWSVRGEQFF
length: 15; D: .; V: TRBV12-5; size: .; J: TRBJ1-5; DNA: TGTGCTAGTGGTTCATCGACAGGTCCGAATCAGCCCCAGCATTTT; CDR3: CASGSSTGPNQPQHF
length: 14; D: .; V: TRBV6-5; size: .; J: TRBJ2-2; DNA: TGTGCCAGCGGCGCCGGGAGTTCTGACGGGGAGCTGTTTTTT; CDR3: CASGAGSSDGELFF
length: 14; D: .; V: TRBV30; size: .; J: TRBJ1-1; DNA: TGTGCCTGGAGTTCGACAGGTTGGGGCACTGAAGCTTTCTTT; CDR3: CAWSSTGWGTEAFF
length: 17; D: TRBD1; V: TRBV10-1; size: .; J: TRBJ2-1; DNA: TGCGCCAGCAGTGATCCATTAGACAGGGGGGCCTACAATGAGCAGTTCTTC; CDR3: CASSDPLDRGAYNEQFF
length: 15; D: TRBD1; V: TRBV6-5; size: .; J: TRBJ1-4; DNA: TGTGCCAGCAGTTACGGGACAGGGACTAATGAAAAACTGTTTTTT; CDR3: CASSYGTGTNEKLFF
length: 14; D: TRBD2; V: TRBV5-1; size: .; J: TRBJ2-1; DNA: TGCGCCAGCAGCTTGCAAGCGGGAGGGGATGAGCAGTTCTTC; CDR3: CASSLQAGGDEQFF
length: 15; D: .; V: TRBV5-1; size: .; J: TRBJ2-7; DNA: TGCGCCAGCAGCTTCCCCCCCACACGTGACTACGAGCAGTACTTC; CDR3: CASSFPPTRDYEQYF
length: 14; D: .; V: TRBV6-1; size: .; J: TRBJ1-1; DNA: TGTGCCAGCAGCACAACCAGGGTGGGCACTGAAGCTTTCTTT; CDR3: CASSTTRVGTEAFF
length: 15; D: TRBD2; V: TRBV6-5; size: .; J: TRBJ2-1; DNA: TGTGCCAGCAATTCCGGGACTAGAAGGTCCAATGAGCAGTTCTTC; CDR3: CASNSGTRRSNEQFF
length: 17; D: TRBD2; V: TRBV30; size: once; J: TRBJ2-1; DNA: TGTGCCTGGCTGACTAGCGGTAAGAGGAGCTCCTACAATGAGCAGTTCTTC; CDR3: CAWLTSGKRSSYNEQFF
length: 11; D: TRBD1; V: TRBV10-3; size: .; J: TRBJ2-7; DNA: TGTGCCGTCGACAGGGGAAACGAGCAGTACTTC; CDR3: CAVDRGNEQYF
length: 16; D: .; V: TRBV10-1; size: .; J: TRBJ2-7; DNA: TGCGCCAGCAGTGAGTCGAGGGCACAGGGCCTTAACGAGCAGTACTTC; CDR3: CASSESRAQGLNEQYF
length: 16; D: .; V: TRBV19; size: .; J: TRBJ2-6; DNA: TGTGCCAGTGCGAGACAGGAAACTTCTGGGGCCAACGTCCTGACTTTC; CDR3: CASARQETSGANVLTF
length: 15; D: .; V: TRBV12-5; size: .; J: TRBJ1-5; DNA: TGTGCTAGTGGAACCGGGACAAAAAGAAATCAGCCCCAGCATTTT; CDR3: CASGTGTKRNQPQHF
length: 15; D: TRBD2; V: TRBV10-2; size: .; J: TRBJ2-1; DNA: TGCGCCAGCGCTACGCGACTAGCGGGAGAGAATGAGCAGTTCTTC; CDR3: CASATRLAGENEQFF
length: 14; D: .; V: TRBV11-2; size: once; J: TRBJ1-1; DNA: TGTGCCAGCAGCTTGGCGCTCCGGGGCACTGAAGCTTTCTTT; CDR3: CASSLALRGTEAFF
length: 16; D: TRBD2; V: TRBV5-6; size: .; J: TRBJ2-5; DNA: TGTGCCAGCAGCTCCACTCCGGGACTAGACAGCGAGACCCAGTACTTC; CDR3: CASSSTPGLDSETQYF
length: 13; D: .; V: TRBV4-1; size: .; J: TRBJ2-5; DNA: TGCGCCAGCAGCCAAGGAACTTATGAGACCCAGTACTTC; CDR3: CASSQGTYETQYF
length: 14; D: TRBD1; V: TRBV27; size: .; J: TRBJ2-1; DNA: TGTGCCAGCAGTTTGGACAGGGCGTACAATGAGCAGTTCTTC; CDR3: CASSLDRAYNEQFF
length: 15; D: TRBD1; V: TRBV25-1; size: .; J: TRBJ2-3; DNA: TGTGCCAGCAGCCCGGCGGGACAGGGTGGAGATACGCAGTATTTT; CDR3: CASSPAGQGGDTQYF
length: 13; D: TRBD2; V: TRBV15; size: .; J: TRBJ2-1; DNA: TGTGCCACCAGCCAACGGGAGGTCAATGAGCAGTTCTTC; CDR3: CATSQREVNEQFF
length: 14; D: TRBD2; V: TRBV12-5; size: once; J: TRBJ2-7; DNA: TGTGCTAGTGGTCTGCTAGCGGGAGTAAACGAGCAGTACTTC; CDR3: CASGLLAGVNEQYF
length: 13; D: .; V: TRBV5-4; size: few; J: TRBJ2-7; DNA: TGTGCCACTCGCGGGCAGGGGAACTCCGAGCAGTACTTC; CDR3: CATRGQGNSEQYF
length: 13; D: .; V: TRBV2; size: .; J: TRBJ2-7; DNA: TGTGCCAGCAAGGTTGGGGCTTTTCGGGAGCAGTACTTC; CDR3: CASKVGAFREQYF
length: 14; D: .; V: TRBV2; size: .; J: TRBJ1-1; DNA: TGTGCCAGCCGGAGGGAGAGAGCCGAGACTGAAGCTTTCTTT; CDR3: CASRRERAETEAFF
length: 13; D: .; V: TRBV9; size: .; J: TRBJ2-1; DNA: TGTGCCAGCAGCGTAGTGAGTCACAATGAGCAGTTCTTC; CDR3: CASSVVSHNEQFF
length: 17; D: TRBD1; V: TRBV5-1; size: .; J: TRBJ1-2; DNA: TGCGCCAGCAATGACGGAACCGGGACAGGGGTTACCTATGGCTACACCTTC; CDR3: CASNDGTGTGVTYGYTF
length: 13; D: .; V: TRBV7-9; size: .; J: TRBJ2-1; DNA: TGTGCCAGCAGCGCGACTAGGTACAATGAGCAGTTCTTC; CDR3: CASSATRYNEQFF
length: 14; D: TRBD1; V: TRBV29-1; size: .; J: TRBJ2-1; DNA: TGCAGCGTTGAAATAGGACAGGGGGGGAATGAGCAGTTCTTC; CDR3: CSVEIGQGGNEQFF